What follows are 30 T cell receptor beta chains derived from one specimen sequenced in a study of T-cell reconstitution after alpha-beta-depleted transplantation in children. As it was prepared, the TCRbeta library received unique molecular identifiers. TCRdb re-called the PCR reads with MiXCR, one entry per CDR3 protein. The sample has hundreds of thousands of distinct CDR3 sequences; 13% are singletons. This specimen was PBMCs, taken before TCRalphabeta/CD19-depleted stem cell transplant. The receptors were gathered from a girl aged 2 to 10 with congenital amegakaryocytic thrombocytopenia, due to receive a stem cell transplant.

This clonotype was seen at least ten times. The chain carries TRBV20-1 and TRBJ2-5; D is tentatively TRBD1 or TRBD2 (5 bases each). The V gene's germline CDR1 is DFQATT and CDR2 SNEGSKA (reference sequence). The CDR3 covers 13 residues. The V gene lost 3 bases and the J gene lost 5 bases, with 13 bases spanning the gap. This CDR3 reads CSASFDWGETQYF. CDR3 bases: TGCAGTGCTAGTTTCGATTGGGGGGAGACCCAGTACTTC.

Ten or more counts support this clonotype. This chain uses TRBV13 with TRBJ2-3, with D possibly matching TRBD1 (8 bases). The germline V and J ends were trimmed by 4 bases and 8 bases, with 19 bases remaining between them. Germline assignment: CDR1 PRHDT and CDR2 FYEKMQ (reference sequence). The CDR3 is 15 amino acids. CDR3 nucleotides: TGTGCCAGCAGCTGGGGGTCGACAGGGGAGGGTACGCAGTATTTT. Its protein is CASSWGSTGEGTQYF. Combining the CDR3 with reference TRBV13 and TRBJ2-3 gives the whole variable domain AAGVIQSPRHLIKEKRETATLKCYPIPRHDTVYWYQQGPGQDPQFLISFYEKMQSDKGSIPDRFSAQQFSDYHSELNMSSLELGDSALYFCASSWGSTGEGTQYFGPGTRLTVL.

The V gene is TRBV5-1, the J gene TRBJ1-2, with TRBD1 identical over 12 bases. There are 16 residues in the CDR3. Trimming cost V 3 bases and J 5 bases; bases outside gene matches: 8. Germline V gene lookup returns CDR1 SGHRS and CDR2 YFSETQ. The CDR3 spells CASSSGQGASLYGYTF. CDR3 nucleotides: TGCGCCAGCAGCTCGGGACAGGGGGCTTCTTTGTATGGCTACACCTTC.

This clonotype was counted at least ten times. The chain carries TRBV12-3 or TRBV12-4 and TRBJ2-1; D not certain. V was cut by 0 bases and J by 8 bases, with 5 bases left in between. This CDR3 comprises 12 residues. CDR3 nucleotide sequence: TGTGCCAGCAGTTTAGCACCGTATGAGCAGTTCTTC. Protein product: CASSLAPYEQFF.

This clonotype was seen a handful of times. The rearrangement links TRBV18 to TRBJ2-5; 8 bases fit TRBD2. There are 17 residues in the CDR3. CDR1 and CDR2 from the germline V gene are KGHSH and LQKENI. V was clipped by 2 bases and J by 3 bases; unmatched bases: 11. This CDR3 is CASSPWRTTSGKETQYF. In DNA form, the CDR3 reads TGTGCCAGCTCACCATGGAGGACAACTAGCGGTAAAGAGACCCAGTACTTC.

The chain has TRBV7-3 and TRBJ2-2; D possibly corresponds to TRBD2 (5 bases). The germline V gene encodes CDR1 SGHTA and CDR2 FQGTGA. The CDR3 is 14 residues long. With 3 bases removed from V and 5 bases from J, the gap between germline ends came to 10 bases. The DNA of the CDR3 is TGTGCCAGCAGCTTTCTAGCTGCGACCGGGGAGCTGTTTTTT. It is translated as CASSFLAATGELFF.

This clonotype was seen only a few times. The chain joins TRBV5-1 to TRBJ2-5, with D maybe TRBD1 (6 bases). From germline, CDR1 is SGHRS and CDR2 YFSETQ. The V end was cut by 3 bases, the J end by 5 bases, with 20 bases between. The CDR3 runs 16 residues. CDR3 in amino acids: CASSSRPGTLGETQYF. The CDR3, as DNA: TGCGCCAGCAGCTCTCGTCCTGGGACACTTGGTGAGACCCAGTACTTC.

J is TRBJ1-6 and V is TRBV10-2; D remains unclear. The germline V gene encodes CDR1 WSHSY and CDR2 SAAADI. This CDR3 is 14 amino acids long. V was pared by 8 bases and J by 0 bases, with 8 bases between. CDR3 sequence: CASLPSSYNSPLHF. CDR3 DNA: TGCGCCAGCCTTCCCAGCTCCTATAATTCACCCCTCCACTTT.

This clonotype came up many times. The chain carries TRBV9 and TRBJ2-1, with a tentative D call TRBD2 (5 bases). This CDR3 region has 15 residues. The germline CDR1 and CDR2 sequences are SGDLS and YYNGEE. V lost 0 bases, J lost 2 bases, and 9 bases lay in between. CDR3 residues: CASSVASGTYNEQFF. For the CDR3, the DNA is TGTGCCAGCAGCGTAGCGAGCGGAACCTACAATGAGCAGTTCTTC.

A word on this clonotype: A much bigger clone sits one base away, suggesting this may be a read error. The chain recombines TRBV5-1 with TRBJ1-1; D call uncertain. The CDR3 has 14 residues. Trimming removed 7 bases from V and 5 bases from J, with 18 bases in between. Germline values: CDR1 SGHRS, CDR2 YFSETQ. CDR3 nucleotide sequence: TGCGCCAGCCGGTCTGGCCAGGAGAGTACTGAAGCTTTCTTT. This translates into CASRSGQESTEAFF.

This clonotype came up a few times. This chain joins TRBV29-1 and TRBJ2-5; D perhaps matches TRBD1 (6 bases). Trimming took off 5 bases at V and 7 bases at J, with 14 bases between the two ends. This CDR3 is 12 amino acids long. Germline V gene sequence: CDR1 SQVTM, CDR2 ANQGSEA. CDR3 loop: CSVQAGDGTQYF. CDR3 DNA: TGCAGCGTTCAGGCAGGGGACGGGACCCAGTACTTC.

In its sample, this clonotype was seen many times. One end of the junction fails to match germline, which may point to a read error. This chain uses TRBV10-2 with TRBJ1-2, with 10 bases aligning to TRBD1. The CDR3 totals 17 residues. Germline V gene sequence: CDR1 WSHSY, CDR2 SAAADI. Here the CDR3 reads CASSDRDRGILNYGYTF. The CDR3 coding sequence is TGCGCCAGTAGTGACCGGGACAGGGGCATCCTTAACTATGGCTACACCTTC.

The rearrangement links TRBV12-3 or TRBV12-4 to TRBJ2-3, with TRBD2 matching over 13 bases. V lost 3 bases to trimming and J lost 8 bases; unmatched junction nucleotides: 5. The CDR3 covers 15 residues. In nucleotides, the CDR3 is TGTGCCAGCAGTTTCGGACTAGCGGGAGTCGGTACGCAGTATTTT. Amino acid sequence: CASSFGLAGVGTQYF.

The V call is TRBV30, the J call TRBJ1-6; D remains unclear. This CDR3 comprises 15 residues. Trimming removed 0 bases at V and 9 bases at J, with 15 bases between. Germline values: CDR1 GTSNPN, CDR2 SVGIG (reference sequence). The CDR3 loop is CAWSVSGHSRSPLHF. DNA of the CDR3: TGTGCCTGGAGTGTAAGCGGCCATTCGCGTTCACCCCTCCACTTT.

This clonotype has ten or more counts. The CDR3 loop reads CASSPRGGGYEQYF. CDR3 bases: TGTGCCAGCAGCCCAAGAGGCGGGGGATACGAGCAGTACTTC. V and J are TRBV7-6 and TRBJ2-7; TRBD2 matches at 7 bases. The trim removed 5 bases at V and 4 bases at J, leaving 8 bases unmatched. The germline CDR1 and CDR2 sequences are SGHVS and FNYEAQ. The CDR3 has 14 residues.

V is TRBV10-3 and J is TRBJ2-7; TRBD2 matches 8 bases. CDR1 and CDR2 from the germline V gene are ENHRY and SYGVKD. CDR3 length: 15 amino acids. Losses at the gene ends were 3 bases for V and 3 bases for J; bases not matched to a gene: 7. CDR3 coding DNA: TGTGCCATCAGTGACTCGACTAGCGAAAACTACGAGCAGTACTTC. The encoded protein is CAISDSTSENYEQYF.

The chain joins TRBV7-2 to TRBJ2-5; no clear D. CDR3 size: 13 residues. In germline, CDR1 is SGHTA, CDR2 FQGNSA. Trimming left V 4 bases short and J 4 bases short, with 10 bases between. The CDR3 region is CASSWVVRETQYF. The CDR3 DNA follows: TGTGCCAGCAGCTGGGTAGTTAGAGAGACCCAGTACTTC.

This clonotype was seen at least ten times. The J gene is TRBJ2-2, the V gene TRBV29-1; tentatively, D is TRBD2 (5 bases). The germline V and J ends were trimmed by 6 bases and 5 bases, with 19 bases remaining between them. The CDR3 has 15 amino acids. CDR1 SQVTM and CDR2 ANQGSEA come from the germline V gene. The CDR3 nucleotides are TGCAGCGTCAAACCCCCCGGGGTTGGGACCGGGGAGCTGTTTTTT. Its translation: CSVKPPGVGTGELFF.

This chain joins TRBV7-6 and TRBJ2-1, with 10 bases matching TRBD2. The CDR3 sequence is 17 residues long. J lost 4 bases, V lost 0 bases, and 6 bases had no gene match. Germline values: CDR1 SGHVS, CDR2 FNYEAQ. The CDR3 sequence: CASSLAIGAGGYNEQFF. CDR3 nucleotide sequence: TGTGCCAGCAGCTTAGCTATCGGAGCGGGAGGGTACAATGAGCAGTTCTTC.

At least ten counts were recorded for this clonotype. The chain recombines TRBV7-3 with TRBJ2-7; 7 bases are a match to TRBD2. The CDR3 is 12 residues long. In germline, CDR1 is SGHTA, CDR2 FQGTGA. V trimming: 4 bases; J trimming: 6 bases; junction bases outside the gene matches: 3. The CDR3 DNA sequence: TGTGCCAGCAGCTCAGGACTAGGCGAGCAGTACTTC. This translates into CASSSGLGEQYF.

Many counts were recorded for this clonotype. The chain is built from TRBV5-1 and TRBJ1-1; 7 bases fit TRBD1. Germline V gene lookup returns CDR1 SGHRS and CDR2 YFSETQ. The CDR3 covers 15 residues. V shed 7 bases, J shed 3 bases, and the junction held 12 bases outside the gene matches. CDR3 in amino acids: CASAPGGGTDTEAFF. The CDR3 nucleotides are TGCGCCAGCGCCCCAGGGGGGGGCACGGACACTGAAGCTTTCTTT.

This clonotype has ten or more counts. J is TRBJ2-1 and V is TRBV20-1, with a weak D call TRBD2 (5 bases). The V gene lost 2 bases and the J gene lost 2 bases, with 10 bases spanning the gap. This CDR3 has 14 residues. Germline V gene data show CDR1 as DFQATT and CDR2 as SNEGSKA (reference sequence). The CDR3 sequence: CSARKWETYNEQFF. In DNA form, the CDR3 reads TGCAGTGCTAGAAAGTGGGAGACCTACAATGAGCAGTTCTTC.

This clonotype came up many times. CDR3 bases: TGCAGTGCTAGGAGCCTAGCGGTACACAATGAGCAGTTCTTC. It is translated as CSARSLAVHNEQFF. The chain carries TRBV20-1 and TRBJ2-1; TRBD2 matches at 7 bases. From germline, CDR1 is DFQATT and CDR2 SNEGSKA (reference sequence). CDR3 length: 14 amino acids. J was trimmed by 5 bases and V by 3 bases; bases with no gene match: 7.

This clonotype came up many times. V gene TRBV20-1 combines with J gene TRBJ1-6; maybe TRBD1 (6 bases). This CDR3 has 14 residues. V was shortened by 0 bases and J by 9 bases, with 12 bases between the two germline ends. CDR1 and CDR2 (germline): DFQATT, SNEGSKA (reference sequence). The CDR3 DNA is TGCAGTGCTAGAGAGCCCAGGGGAGGTTCACCCCTCCACTTT. It codes for CSAREPRGGSPLHF.

This clonotype came up many times. V gene TRBV7-9 combines with J gene TRBJ1-1; D is possibly TRBD1 (5 bases). CDR3 length: 15 amino acids. Per germline, CDR1 SEHNR and CDR2 FQNEAQ (reference sequence). Deletions cut 1 base from V and 8 bases from J, with 17 bases between. The CDR3 DNA reads TGTGCCAGCAGCTTAGTTGGTCGAGGGGAACGGGAAGCTTTCTTT. Protein sequence: CASSLVGRGEREAFF.

There are many counts of this clonotype. This chain joins TRBV11-2 and TRBJ2-7; the D gene could be TRBD1 or TRBD2 (5 bases each). Germline values: CDR1 SGHAT, CDR2 FQNNGV. V was pared by 8 bases and J by 7 bases, with 24 bases between. The CDR3 covers 15 residues. The CDR3 is CASLGEQAASGEQYF. In nucleotides, the CDR3 is TGTGCCAGCCTGGGCGAACAGGCCGCCTCGGGAGAGCAGTACTTC. Variable domain in full (rest from reference TRBV11-2 and TRBJ2-7): EAGVAQSPRYKIIEKRQSVAFWCNPISGHATLYWYQQILGQGPKLLIQFQNNGVVDDSQLPKDRFSAERLKGVDSTLKIQPAKLEDSAVYLCASLGEQAASGEQYFGPGTRLTVT.

This clonotype was counted ten times or more. One end of the junction varies from germline; a read error may be responsible. V and J are TRBV12-3 or TRBV12-4 and TRBJ2-1, with 10 bases identical to TRBD2. CDR3 size: 13 residues. CDR3 DNA: TGTGCCAGCAGCTTAGCGGGAGGCTATCTTTCGTTCTTC. Amino acids: CASSLAGGYLSFF.

This clonotype was found a few times. This chain uses TRBV15 with TRBJ2-5, with 10 nucleotides matching TRBD2. This CDR3 spans 17 amino acids. Germline V gives CDR1 LNHNV, CDR2 YYDKDF (reference sequence). Unmatched junction bases numbered 11, after V lost 4 bases and J lost 3 bases. In DNA, the CDR3 is TGTGCCACCAGCAAGTATAGCGGGAGGATCCTGAAAGAGACCCAGTACTTC. Its translation is CATSKYSGRILKETQYF.

The chain couples TRBV30 to TRBJ2-3; 7 bases are shared with TRBD1. With 4 bases clipped from V and 6 bases from J, the junction kept 4 bases outside the gene matches. Germline values: CDR1 GTSNPN, CDR2 SVGIG (reference sequence). This CDR3 is built from 12 residues. The chain's CDR3 is CAWTTGLDTQYF. The CDR3 DNA follows: TGTGCCTGGACGACAGGGTTGGATACGCAGTATTTT. The full variable domain, with the rest looked up from reference TRBV30 and TRBJ2-3, is SQTIHQWPATLVQPVGSPLSLECTVEGTSNPNLYWYRQAAGRGLQLLFYSVGIGQISSEVPQNLSASRPQDRQFILSSKKLLLSDSGFYLCAWTTGLDTQYFGPGTRLTVL.

This clonotype has only a few counts. The chain uses TRBV27 and TRBJ2-5; D ambiguous. Germline CDR1 MNHEY, CDR2 SMNVEV (reference sequence). V shed 3 bases and J shed 2 bases, with 10 bases lying between them. The CDR3 runs 14 residues. Written as DNA, the CDR3 is TGTGCCAGCAGTTTGATCGGCCGACAAGAGACCCAGTACTTC. This codes for CASSLIGRQETQYF.